This entry lists 18 T cell receptor beta chains sequenced from one sample in a study of cytomegalovirus exposure and HLA in healthy donors (dated by TCRdb to the late 2010s). To prepare the library, the immunoSEQ multiplex PCR assay was applied. The multiplex PCR relied on a mix of 60 forward primers for TCR Vbeta segments and 13 reverse primers for TCR Jbeta segments. The table comes from immuneACCESS by way of TCRdb, which keeps in-frame sequences with V and J called. Part of the clones is missing from these tables; in studies checked, under half for an unresolved V gene and the rest for unknown reasons. In all, the sample holds about 140,000 clones, and roughly 68% of those were seen once. Of the sample, about 10% falls within the top ten clones. Sequenced input: PBMCs. The receptors shown here come from a man aged 25-40 years in good health and CMV-seropositive.

This chain uses TRBV5-4 with TRBJ2-1; TRBD2 matches at 11 bases. The CDR3 extends over 15 amino acids. Germline V lookup: CDR1 SGHNT, CDR2 YYREEE (reference sequence). Losses at the gene ends were 4 bases for V and 5 bases for J; bases not matched to a gene: 5. The CDR3: CASSPGLAENNEQFF. The CDR3 nucleotides are TGTGCCAGCAGCCCGGGACTAGCGGAGAACAATGAGCAGTTCTTC.

The V call is TRBV11-2, the J call TRBJ2-3; 7 nucleotides agree with TRBD2. Germline V gene sequence: CDR1 SGHAT, CDR2 FQNNGV. CDR3 size: 14 residues. V shed 5 bases and J 4 bases; nucleotides not matched to a gene: 6. DNA for the CDR3: TGTGCCAGCAGCAATTCGGGAGGATCAGATACGCAGTATTTT. The encoded protein is CASSNSGGSDTQYF. Full variable domain (missing parts from reference TRBV11-2 and TRBJ2-3): EAGVAQSPRYKIIEKRQSVAFWCNPISGHATLYWYQQILGQGPKLLIQFQNNGVVDDSQLPKDRFSAERLKGVDSTLKIQPAKLEDSAVYLCASSNSGGSDTQYFGPGTRLTVL.

The chain couples TRBV7-2 to TRBJ2-5, with 11 bases that match TRBD2. The CDR3 runs 15 residues. CDR1 and CDR2 from the germline V gene are SGHTA and FQGNSA. V lost 5 bases to trimming and J lost 4 bases; unmatched junction nucleotides: 6. The CDR3 is CASSPSGLAGETQYF. The CDR3 DNA is TGTGCCAGCAGCCCCTCTGGACTAGCGGGAGAGACCCAGTACTTC.

This chain connects TRBV7-9 to TRBJ1-2, with 10 bases matching TRBD1. V shed 1 base and J 0 bases; nucleotides not matched to a gene: 5. Germline V gives CDR1 SEHNR, CDR2 FQNEAQ (reference sequence). The CDR3 has 17 residues. CDR3 sequence: CASSLEGQGSSNYGYTF. The CDR3 DNA sequence: TGTGCCAGCAGCTTAGAGGGACAGGGGAGTTCTAACTATGGCTACACCTTC.

The sample holds one count of this clone. The rearrangement links TRBV12-5 to TRBJ2-7; D ambiguous. This CDR3 has 14 residues. The ends were cut back, 2 bases at V and 3 bases at J, with 11 bases in the middle. Germline V lookup: CDR1 LGHNT, CDR2 FRNRAP. The CDR3 coding sequence is TGTGCTAGTGGTTTGATGCCGAGGAGCTACGAGCAGTACTTC. Its protein product is CASGLMPRSYEQYF.

The chain uses TRBV5-1 and TRBJ2-7; D remains unclear. V was clipped by 0 bases and J by 3 bases, with 7 bases between them. Germline V gene data show CDR1 as SGHRS and CDR2 as YFSETQ. This CDR3 region has 13 residues. The CDR3 reads CASSLDGVYEQYF. CDR3 sequence (DNA): TGCGCCAGCAGCTTGGACGGTGTCTACGAGCAGTACTTC. Complete variable domain (other parts from reference TRBV5-1 and TRBJ2-7): KAGVTQTPRYLIKTRGQQVTLSCSPISGHRSVSWYQQTPGQGLQFLFEYFSETQRNKGNFPGRFSGRQFSNSRSEMNVSTLELGDSALYLCASSLDGVYEQYFGPGTRLTVT.

V usage is TRBV11-3 and J usage is TRBJ2-7; 7 bases match TRBD1. Germline CDR1 reads SGHNT; CDR2 reads YENEEA. J gave up 3 bases and V 5 bases, and 10 bases lay outside the gene matches. The CDR3 has 15 amino acids. The CDR3 loop reads CASSQTGTTDYEQYF. CDR3 DNA: TGTGCCAGCAGCCAGACAGGGACCACCGACTACGAGCAGTACTTC.

The rearrangement joins TRBV18 to TRBJ2-1; 9 positions agree with TRBD1. The J segment lost 8 bases and the V segment lost 3 bases, leaving 2 bases of the junction unmatched. There are 13 residues in the CDR3. Per germline, CDR1 KGHSH and CDR2 LQKENI. The CDR3 nucleotides are TGTGCCAGCTCACCGGGACAGGGCCATGAGCAGTTCTTC. Its protein product is CASSPGQGHEQFF.

The chain has TRBV27 and TRBJ2-1; D might be TRBD2 (6 bases). Germline-derived CDR1 and CDR2 are MNHEY and SMNVEV (reference sequence). The V and J ends lost 3 bases and 10 bases respectively, with 10 bases between them. This CDR3 comprises 12 residues. The CDR3 DNA reads as TGTGCCAGCAGTTTTGGGGGGAGGGAGCAGTTCTTC. The encoded protein is CASSFGGREQFF.

This chain joins TRBV18 and TRBJ2-1, with TRBD2 matching over 10 bases. The germline gives CDR1 KGHSH, CDR2 LQKENI. V lost 1 base and J lost 4; bases outside the gene matches: 4. The CDR3 extends over 16 amino acids. For the CDR3, the DNA is TGTGCCAGCTCACCACTAGAGACTAGCGGGTACAATGAGCAGTTCTTC. Its translation: CASSPLETSGYNEQFF.

This chain connects TRBV18 to TRBJ2-7; TRBD1 aligns across 8 bases. This CDR3 spans 12 amino acids. Germline CDR1 is KGHSH and CDR2 is LQKENI. Losses at the gene ends were 6 bases for V and 9 bases for J; bases not matched to a gene: 7. This chain's CDR3 is CASSLQQGGQYF. The CDR3 DNA is TGTGCCAGCTCGCTTCAACAGGGGGGGCAGTACTTC. Together with reference TRBV18 and TRBJ2-7, the CDR3 gives the full variable domain: NAGVMQNPRHLVRRRGQEARLRCSPMKGHSHVYWYRQLPEEGLKFMVYLQKENIIDESGMPKERFSAEFPKEGPSILRIQQVVRGDSAAYFCASSLQQGGQYFGPGTRLTVT.

This chain uses TRBV4-1 with TRBJ1-1; D might be TRBD1 (5 bases). The CDR3 is 14 amino acids. Trimming cost V 6 bases and J 1 base, with 12 bases left between them. CDR1 is MGHRA, CDR2 YSYEKL, per germline. CDR3 sequence (DNA): TGCGCCAGCAGTCAGGACATTGCGAACACTGAAGCTTTCTTT. This encodes CASSQDIANTEAFF.

The chain carries TRBV19 and TRBJ2-6, with D maybe TRBD2 (6 bases). Germline CDR1 LNHDA, CDR2 SQIVND (reference sequence). This CDR3 comprises 17 residues. Trimming took off 7 bases at V and 0 bases at J, with 16 bases between the two ends. CDR3 amino acids: CASTPSGWPSGANVLTF. CDR3 in DNA: TGTGCCAGTACCCCCAGCGGGTGGCCCTCTGGGGCCAACGTCCTGACTTTC. Complete variable domain (other parts from reference TRBV19 and TRBJ2-6): DGGITQSPKYLFRKEGQNVTLSCEQNLNHDAMYWYRQDPGQGLRLIYYSQIVNDFQKGDIAEGYSVSREKKESFPLTVTSAQKNPTAFYLCASTPSGWPSGANVLTFGAGSRLTVL.

CDR3 coding DNA: TGTGCCAGCAGTGAAGGTGTTAGCGGGACTGGGAAGCAGTTCTTC. This codes for CASSEGVSGTGKQFF. This chain joins TRBV2 and TRBJ2-1; TRBD2 matches 8 bases. Trimming removed 1 base from V and 11 bases from J; junction bases left unmatched: 10. The CDR3 runs to 15 residues. Germline CDR1 reads SNHLY; CDR2 reads FYNNEI.

The V call is TRBV27, the J call TRBJ2-7, with TRBD2 matching 7 bases. Germline V CDR1 and CDR2: MNHEY, SMNVEV (reference sequence). There are 14 residues in the CDR3. The V and J ends lost 6 bases and 5 bases, in that order; junction bases with no gene match: 10. As DNA, the CDR3 is TGTGCCAGCAGCATAGGGACTACCTCAAACGAGCAGTACTTC. Protein product: CASSIGTTSNEQYF.

The gene calls are TRBV30 and TRBJ1-1; TRBD1 might be the D (6 bases). Trimming removed 2 bases from V and 4 bases from J, with 8 bases in between. CDR1 and CDR2 (germline): GTSNPN, SVGIG (reference sequence). The CDR3 covers 12 residues. CDR3 in amino acids: CAWSLGGTEAFF. The CDR3, as DNA: TGTGCCTGGAGTCTAGGGGGCACTGAAGCTTTCTTT. The full variable domain, rest sourced from reference TRBV30 and TRBJ1-1, is SQTIHQWPATLVQPVGSPLSLECTVEGTSNPNLYWYRQAAGRGLQLLFYSVGIGQISSEVPQNLSASRPQDRQFILSSKKLLLSDSGFYLCAWSLGGTEAFFGQGTRLTVV.

The CDR3 nucleotides are TGTGCCAGCAGCCCTAGACAGTCGAACACTGAAGCTTTCTTT. Protein: CASSPRQSNTEAFF. V and J are TRBV27 and TRBJ1-1; possible D gene TRBD1, 5 bases. This CDR3 has 14 residues. Trimming took off 6 bases at V and 1 base at J, with 12 bases between the two ends. The germline gives CDR1 MNHEY, CDR2 SMNVEV (reference sequence).

CDR3 protein: CASSVDRSSSGNTIYF. The CDR3 nucleotides read TGTGCCAGCAGCGTAGACAGGTCGTCATCTGGAAACACCATATATTTT. The chain employs TRBV9 and TRBJ1-3, with a tentative D call TRBD1 (5 bases). This CDR3 is 16 amino acids long. Trimming removed 0 bases at V and 1 base at J, with 11 bases between. The V gene's germline CDR1 is SGDLS and CDR2 YYNGEE.